Presented here are 19 T cell receptor beta chains from one specimen sequenced in a study of tumor-infiltrating lymphocytes in localized non-small cell lung cancer. Clones were read by immunoSEQ multiplex PCR, and TCRdb kept only the in-frame ones, dropping some. The table includes 13,000 to 15,000 clones, approximately 85% detected once. Sample: lung tumor tissue. These receptor sequences come from a human donor with non-small cell lung cancer.

The V call is TRBV5-4, the J call TRBJ2-7; TRBD1 is a possible D gene (6 bases). Germline loops: CDR1 SGHNT, CDR2 YYREEE (reference sequence). The CDR3 totals 14 residues. The ends were cut back, 2 bases at V and 2 bases at J, with 11 bases in the middle. The CDR3 DNA reads TGTGCCAGCAGCTTACAGGGAGTTGCCTACGAGCAGTACTTC. Translation: CASSLQGVAYEQYF.

This clone was detected a few times. This chain connects TRBV2 to TRBJ1-1; TRBD1 aligns across 7 bases. The germline CDR1 and CDR2 sequences are SNHLY and FYNNEI. Trimming took 5 bases from V and 1 from J; bases not matched to a gene: 1. The CDR3 consists of 13 residues. The CDR3 here is CASSRQGNTEAFF. Here the CDR3 DNA reads TGTGCCAGCAGTAGACAGGGGAACACTGAAGCTTTCTTT.

This clone was found a few times. V and J are TRBV5-1 and TRBJ2-5, with 10 bases matching TRBD2. CDR1 SGHRS and CDR2 YFSETQ come from the germline V gene. V was pared by 1 base and J by 5 bases, with 8 bases of the junction left unmatched. The CDR3 loop spans 16 amino acids. CDR3 sequence reads: CASSLMVAGGQETQYF. CDR3 DNA: TGCGCCAGCAGCTTGATGGTAGCGGGGGGCCAGGAGACCCAGTACTTC. Full variable domain (outside the CDR3, taken from reference TRBV5-1 and TRBJ2-5): KAGVTQTPRYLIKTRGQQVTLSCSPISGHRSVSWYQQTPGQGLQFLFEYFSETQRNKGNFPGRFSGRQFSNSRSEMNVSTLELGDSALYLCASSLMVAGGQETQYFGPGTRLLVL.

This chain uses TRBV5-4 with TRBJ2-5, with 8 bases identical to TRBD1. After removal of 5 bases from V and 4 bases from J, the junction contained 10 bases not matched to a gene. Germline CDR1 is SGHNT and CDR2 is YYREEE (reference sequence). The CDR3 loop spans 15 amino acids. The CDR3 spells CASRTGGRERETQYF. The CDR3 nucleotides read TGTGCCAGCAGAACAGGGGGAAGAGAGAGAGAGACCCAGTACTTC.

The chain employs TRBV4-2 and TRBJ2-3, with 8 bases matching TRBD2. Unmatched junction bases numbered 7, after V lost 1 base and J lost 7 bases. The CDR3 extends over 15 amino acids. The germline CDR1 and CDR2 sequences are LGHNA and YNFKEQ. The CDR3 sequence: CASSQGGGPSYTQYF. CDR3 bases: TGTGCCAGCAGCCAAGGCGGGGGGCCATCTTATACGCAGTATTTT.

V and J are TRBV7-9 and TRBJ2-5; possible D gene TRBD2, 7 bases. The germline V gene encodes CDR1 SEHNR and CDR2 FQNEAQ (reference sequence). Trimming pared 7 bases from V and 4 bases from J, leaving 16 bases between. The CDR3 is 14 residues long. CDR3 amino acids: CASTPLRGPETQYF. CDR3 sequence (DNA): TGTGCCAGCACACCTCTGCGGGGGCCAGAGACCCAGTACTTC.

This clone was counted a single time. V and J are TRBV7-9 and TRBJ2-2; 11 bases are a match to TRBD2. Looked up from germline, CDR1 is SEHNR and CDR2 is FQNEAQ (reference sequence). V lost 5 bases to trimming and J lost 1 base; unmatched junction nucleotides: 3. The CDR3 is 16 residues long. The CDR3 region has the DNA TGTGCCAGCAGCAGAACTAGCGGGGGGAACACCGGGGAGCTGTTTTTT. Its protein product is CASSRTSGGNTGELFF.

This clone has only a few counts. This chain joins TRBV20-1 and TRBJ2-7, with a weak D call TRBD2 (6 bases). The CDR3 is 11 residues long. Germline loops: CDR1 DFQATT, CDR2 SNEGSKA (reference sequence). Deletions cut 3 bases from V and 6 bases from J, with 9 bases between. Here the CDR3 DNA reads TGCAGTGCTAGCGGGAGTCGCGAGCAGTACTTC. It yields the protein CSASGSREQYF.

This clone was seen a few times. The chain has TRBV7-2 and TRBJ2-3; 16 bases are shared with TRBD2. CDR3 length: 17 amino acids. The germline CDR1 and CDR2 sequences are SGHTA and FQGNSA. Trimming took 5 bases from V and 6 from J; bases not matched to a gene: 8. The CDR3: CASSDGTSGGAVDTQYF. The CDR3 DNA reads TGTGCCAGCAGCGACGGGACTAGCGGGGGGGCTGTGGATACGCAGTATTTT.

The chain has TRBV7-8 and TRBJ1-2; 7 bases are shared with TRBD1. The CDR3 spans 14 residues. The germline CDR1 and CDR2 sequences are SGHVS and FQNEAQ. After removal of 5 bases from V and 3 bases from J, the junction contained 6 bases not matched to a gene. CDR3 loop: CASSARTGHYGYTF. In DNA, the CDR3 is TGTGCCAGCAGCGCCCGGACAGGCCACTATGGCTACACCTTC.

The rearrangement uses TRBV28 and TRBJ2-7, with 7 bases that match TRBD1. This CDR3 spans 13 amino acids. Germline-derived CDR1 and CDR2 are MDHEN and SYDVKM. The V and J ends lost 5 bases and 1 base, in that order; junction bases with no gene match: 2. CDR3 sequence: CASSRDRSYEQYF. The CDR3 bases are TGTGCCAGCAGTAGGGACAGATCCTACGAGCAGTACTTC.

The J gene is TRBJ1-1, the V gene TRBV7-9; D remains ambiguous. The CDR3 consists of 13 residues. Germline-derived CDR1 and CDR2 are SEHNR and FQNEAQ (reference sequence). V shed 7 bases and J shed 4 bases, with 13 bases lying between them. The CDR3 nucleotides read TGTGCCAGCACCAACAGACTTGGCACTGAAGCTTTCTTT. This codes for CASTNRLGTEAFF.

This sequence joins TRBV15 and TRBJ2-1; 11 nucleotides agree with TRBD2. V lost 0 bases and J lost 12; bases outside the gene matches: 10. Germline-derived CDR1 and CDR2 are LNHNV and YYDKDF (reference sequence). The CDR3 extends over 16 amino acids. The CDR3 DNA reads TGTGCCACCAGCAGAGATCTCCTAGCGGGGGGTCGAGTGCAGTTCTTC. Protein product: CATSRDLLAGGRVQFF.

V gene TRBV15 combines with J gene TRBJ2-7, with D maybe TRBD1 (6 bases). The CDR3 contains 13 residues. Trimming removed 5 bases at V and 0 bases at J, with 8 bases between. CDR1 is LNHNV, CDR2 YYDKDF, per germline (reference sequence). The CDR3 nucleotides are TGTGCCACCAGCTCAGGGGCCTCCTACGAGCAGTACTTC. Residues: CATSSGASYEQYF.

In this sample, this clone turned up a few times. The chain combines TRBV6-6 with TRBJ1-3, with 8 bases lining up with TRBD1. Germline CDR1 reads MNHNY; CDR2 reads SVGAGI (reference sequence). The V gene end was trimmed by 10 bases and the J gene end by 6 bases; junction bases not matched to a gene: 14. CDR3 length equals 15 residues. CDR3 protein: CATLTQGARENTIYF. In nucleotides, the CDR3 is TGTGCCACACTTACCCAGGGGGCCAGGGAAAACACCATATATTTT.

The chain employs TRBV5-1 and TRBJ2-3, with TRBD1 identical over 8 bases. This CDR3 is 15 amino acids long. CDR1 and CDR2 from the germline V gene are SGHRS and YFSETQ. V was pared by 0 bases and J by 4 bases, with 4 bases of the junction left unmatched. The DNA for the CDR3 is TGCGCCAGCAGCTTGGAGGCAGGGGGCGCAGATACGCAGTATTTT. It translates to CASSLEAGGADTQYF. Drawing the rest from reference TRBV5-1 and TRBJ2-3, the complete variable domain is KAGVTQTPRYLIKTRGQQVTLSCSPISGHRSVSWYQQTPGQGLQFLFEYFSETQRNKGNFPGRFSGRQFSNSRSEMNVSTLELGDSALYLCASSLEAGGADTQYFGPGTRLTVL.

The chain carries TRBV6-5 and TRBJ2-7; possible D gene TRBD2, 6 bases. Germline V CDR1 and CDR2: MNHEY, SVGAGI. V was cut by 4 bases and J by 3 bases, with 16 bases left in between. CDR3 length equals 15 residues. CDR3 nucleotides: TGTGCCAGCAGTTCCCCGGGGGTATTGGACTACGAGCAGTACTTC. Amino acids: CASSSPGVLDYEQYF.

This chain connects TRBV30 to TRBJ2-3; D remains ambiguous. Germline loops: CDR1 GTSNPN, CDR2 SVGIG (reference sequence). Trimming took 4 bases from V and 5 from J, leaving 7 bases between them. This CDR3 comprises 11 residues. CDR3: CAWKAVDTQYF. DNA for the CDR3: TGTGCCTGGAAGGCAGTAGATACGCAGTATTTT.

This clone has just one count. J is TRBJ2-3 and V is TRBV2; weak D call: TRBD2 (6 bases). The CDR3 is made up of 15 amino acids. The germline V gene has CDR1 SNHLY and CDR2 FYNNEI. V was shortened by 6 bases and J by 7 bases, with 20 bases between the two germline ends. CDR3 in DNA: TGTGCCAGCAGCGGGGACTCCCTCGCGGGTAATACGCAGTATTTT. It is translated as CASSGDSLAGNTQYF.